The clone carrying this T cell receptor (beta chain) came up a few times. Germline CDR1 and CDR2: MNHEY and SVGEGT. CDR3 length: 17 amino acids. V dropped 2 bases and J dropped 2; count of bases not matched to a gene: 7. The sample belongs to a study of blood T cell repertoires in COVID-19. Study summary: There were acute and convalescent COVID-19 samples, and they came from the United States, Italy and Spain. Nucleic acid was either cDNA or gDNA, and it came from T cells, B-cell-depleted T cells, or PBMCs.

Authors' processing steps: Amplification of reference gene primers was used by the study to estimate nucleated cell counts. Generated by immunoSEQ multiplex PCR, the TCRdb table keeps only in-frame clones and is missing some. D and trimming come from the DNA, and the V and J calls and clone size come from that table. Here the sample spans some 70,000 clones, 91% being singletons. The genes are TRBV6-2 or TRBV6-3 and TRBJ2-3; TRBD2 agrees at 10 bases. Source material: peripheral blood. The clonotype was recovered from a human donor with active COVID-19. The donor label of this sample is uncertain. In nucleotides, the CDR3 is TGTGCCAGCAGTTACCTCCTAGCGGGAGTCAACACAGATACGCAGTATTTT. Protein: CASSYLLAGVNTDTQYF.